This T cell receptor (beta chain) was observed in a study of identical twins. TCRdb re-derived calls from the 5' RACE reads in MiXCR, one entry per CDR3 protein. The top ten hold roughly 0.5% of the sample, which has around 490,000 distinct CDR3 sequences, under 25% seen once. Every one of the donors was a healthy Caucasian. Trimming pared 0 bases from V and 5 bases from J, leaving 20 bases between. The germline V gene encodes CDR1 SGHRS and CDR2 YFSETQ. The CDR3 is 17 amino acids. This clonotype was found many times. What it recognizes is unknown. Study results and limitations: Fewer insertions marked abundant cord blood beta clonotypes; young adult naive trended weakly, memory not at all.

These data were likewise used in another study, on yellow fever vaccine responses in identical twins.

The V and J genes are TRBV5-1 and TRBJ2-5, with a tentative D call TRBD2 (6 bases). The clonotype comes from a woman in her late teens or twenties in good health. Source material: CD4+ T cells sorted from blood. The CDR3 DNA follows: TGCGCCAGCAGCTTGGGGGCGGGGTCCACAAAATCGGAGACCCAGTACTTC. Translated: CASSLGAGSTKSETQYF.